This T cell receptor (beta chain) was profiled in a study of cytomegalovirus exposure and HLA in healthy donors. General observations from the study: Previous analysis showed most TCR beta V segments were productive about 90% or about 30% of the time. The authors assumed roughly uniform sequencing depth across donors for presence/absence analyses.

As regards this clone: The antigen is unknown.

Germline CDR1 and CDR2: SNHLY and FYNNEI. Trimming cost V 5 bases and J 4 bases, with 12 bases left between them. The CDR3 runs to 14 residues. PCR employed 60 Vbeta and 13 Jbeta primers. Assay used: immunoSEQ multiplex PCR; TCRdb lists only in-frame clones, some missing. The data show 95,000 to 150,000 clones, 74% seen once. The gene calls are TRBV2 and TRBJ2-1, with a weak D call TRBD2 (5 bases). The TCR sequence derives from a woman aged 45 to 65 in good health and CMV-seropositive. The sample consisted of PBMCs. The CDR3 sequence: CASSPRTSYNEQFF. The CDR3 coding sequence is TGTGCCAGCAGTCCCCGGACTTCTTACAATGAGCAGTTCTTC.